Shown below are 10 T cell receptor beta chains from a single sample sequenced in a study of regulatory T cells in long-lasting Graves disease. Regarding time point: newly diagnosed GD, antithyroid drugs for less than 3 months. Making the TCR library involved RNA that had been extracted from PBMCs. TCR beta libraries were built with iRepertoire HTBI primers and Arm-PCR of CDR3 regions. TCRdb re-called the multiplex PCR reads with MiXCR, one entry per CDR3 protein. The repertoire holds 620,000 or so distinct CDR3 sequences, with 16% as singletons. The same data also contributed to another study, on T cells in Graves' hyperthyroidism and ophthalmopathy.

The sequenced sample was peripheral blood mononuclear cells (PBMCs), obtained at new diagnosis, from a patient treated with antithyroid drugs. All receptors derive from a woman aged 25 to 45 with Graves disease.

V and J are TRBV6-9 and TRBJ1-1, with D uncertain. The CDR3 has 14 amino acids. Germline values: CDR1 MNHGY, CDR2 SVAAGI. Trimming took 3 bases from V and 8 from J, leaving 16 bases between them. In nucleotides, the CDR3 is TGTGCCAGCAGTTACGACACACCGGGGAGCGAAGCTTTCTTT. Translation gives CASSYDTPGSEAFF.

This clonotype has ten or more counts. As DNA, the CDR3 is TGTGCCAGCAAGGTCAGCAACTATGGCTACACCTTC. Protein sequence: CASKVSNYGYTF. The J gene is TRBJ1-2, the V gene TRBV2; no firm D call. Trimming removed 7 bases from V and 2 bases from J, with 8 bases in between. Germline V lookup: CDR1 SNHLY, CDR2 FYNNEI. The CDR3 sequence is 12 residues long. Supplemented by reference TRBV2 and TRBJ1-2, the full variable domain reads EPEVTQTPSHQVTQMGQEVILRCVPISNHLYFYWYRQILGQKVEFLVSFYNNEISEKSEIFDDQFSVERPDGSNFTLKIRSTKLEDSAMYFCASKVSNYGYTFGSGTRLTVV.

This clonotype has ten or more counts. The chain has TRBV11-1 and TRBJ2-3; D call uncertain. Germline values: CDR1 SGHAT, CDR2 FQDESV (reference sequence). The length of the CDR3 is 14 residues. Trimming left V 6 bases short and J 6 bases short, with 16 bases between. CDR3 nucleotides: TGTGCCAGCAGTTCCACTACAGTGGCGGATACGCAGTATTTT. Translating it yields CASSSTTVADTQYF.

This clonotype was observed a few times. The chain's CDR3 is CASSLRPVDRPGELFF. The CDR3 DNA sequence: TGCGCCAGCAGCTTGAGGCCCGTCGATCGTCCCGGGGAGCTGTTTTTT. The chain carries TRBV5-1 and TRBJ2-2, with no clear D. The CDR3 has 16 residues. CDR1 and CDR2 (germline): SGHRS, YFSETQ. V lost 1 base, J lost 6 bases, and 16 bases lay in between.

In this sample, this clonotype turned up a few times. A read error is the likely source, as a far larger clone sits one nucleotide away. The rearrangement uses TRBV7-9 and TRBJ1-1; the D is unclear. The CDR3 loop spans 13 amino acids. The germline gives CDR1 SEHNR, CDR2 FQNEAQ (reference sequence). CDR3 residues: CASSLGGNTGAFF. Written as DNA, the CDR3 is TGTGCCAGCAGCTTAGGTGGGAACACTGGAGCTTTCTTT.

This sequence joins TRBV7-3 and TRBJ2-3; TRBD2 aligns across 9 bases. The germline V gene has CDR1 SGHTA and CDR2 FQGTGA. The CDR3 consists of 15 residues. With V trimmed by 0 bases and J by 3 bases, 1 base remained unmatched. In nucleotides, the CDR3 is TGTGCCAGCAGCTTAACGCGGGAGGGGACAGATACGCAGTATTTT. Residues: CASSLTREGTDTQYF.

This clonotype showed up just a few times. The chain combines TRBV30 with TRBJ1-2; 8 nucleotides line up with TRBD1. Germline values: CDR1 GTSNPN, CDR2 SVGIG (reference sequence). The CDR3 consists of 13 residues. V trimming: 2 bases; J trimming: 5 bases; junction bases outside the gene matches: 4. CDR3 DNA: TGTGCCTGGAGTCGACAGGGGCGGTATGGCTACACCTTC. This translates into CAWSRQGRYGYTF.

This clonotype was seen many times. This sequence joins TRBV6-2 or TRBV6-3 and TRBJ2-1; the match to TRBD2 covers 7 bases. The CDR3 length is 19 residues. From germline, CDR1 is MNHEY and CDR2 SVGEGT. J was trimmed by 7 bases and V by 6 bases; bases with no gene match: 24. Written as DNA, the CDR3 is TGTGCCAGCAGGGAAACCTTTGGGGCGGGAGTAAGCGCGGGTAATGAGCAGTTCTTC. It translates to CASRETFGAGVSAGNEQFF.

This clonotype came up many times. The chain uses TRBV30 and TRBJ1-1, with D perhaps TRBD1 (6 bases). Trimming stripped 8 bases from V and 4 bases from J, with 20 bases between. The CDR3 has 14 residues. Germline V lookup: CDR1 GTSNPN, CDR2 SVGIG (reference sequence). CDR3 in amino acids: CARRSGVIGTEAFF. CDR3 in DNA: TGTGCCAGAAGGTCAGGGGTGATAGGCACTGAAGCTTTCTTT. The complete variable domain, with remaining parts taken from reference TRBV30 and TRBJ1-1, reads SQTIHQWPATLVQPVGSPLSLECTVEGTSNPNLYWYRQAAGRGLQLLFYSVGIGQISSEVPQNLSASRPQDRQFILSSKKLLLSDSGFYLCARRSGVIGTEAFFGQGTRLTVV.

In its sample, this clonotype was seen many times. This chain uses TRBV20-1 with TRBJ1-2; 7 nucleotides agree with TRBD1. The CDR3 length is 14 residues. The ends lost 3 bases at V and 1 base at J; junction bases unmatched: 5. Germline CDR1 reads DFQATT; CDR2 reads SNEGSKA (reference sequence). CDR3 bases: TGCAGTGCTAGTGGACAGGAAAATAACTATGGCTACACCTTC. This translates into CSASGQENNYGYTF.